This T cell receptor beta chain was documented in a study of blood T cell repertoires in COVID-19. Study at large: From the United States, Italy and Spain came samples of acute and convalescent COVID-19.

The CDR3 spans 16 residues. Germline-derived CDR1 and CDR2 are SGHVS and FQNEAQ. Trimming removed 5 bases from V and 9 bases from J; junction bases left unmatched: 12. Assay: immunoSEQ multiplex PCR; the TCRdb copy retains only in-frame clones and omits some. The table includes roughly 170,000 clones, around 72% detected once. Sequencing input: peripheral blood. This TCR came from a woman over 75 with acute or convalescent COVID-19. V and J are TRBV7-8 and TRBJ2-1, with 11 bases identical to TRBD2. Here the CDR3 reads CASSRQGLAVGTEQFF. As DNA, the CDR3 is TGTGCCAGCAGCCGACAGGGACTAGCGGTAGGTACTGAGCAGTTCTTC.